The T cell receptor (beta chain) under discussion was sequenced for a study of vaccination and CD4 T cells after COVID-19. With the Oncomine TCR Beta short-read assay, DNA from cultured CD4+ T cells was sequenced. Genomic DNA was isolated from cultured CD4+ T cells. TCRdb re-derived calls from the PCR reads in MiXCR, one entry per CDR3 protein. The sample yields approximately 9,700 distinct CDR3 sequences, under 70% seen once. With regard to this clonotype: Its specificity is unknown.

The CDR3 consists of 14 residues. V was shortened by 1 base and J by 0 bases, with 7 bases between the two germline ends. The treatment was: approximately 9-day PBMC culture with coronavirus spike peptide pools or control peptides (ViraFEST assay). Replacement of half the medium with fresh IL-2 medium took place on days 3 and 7. The chain combines TRBV12-3 or TRBV12-4 with TRBJ2-7; D is unclear. This sequence originates from a human donor who had recovered from COVID-19. Material for sequencing was CD4+ T cells from blood, cultured in vitro. CDR3 nucleotides: TGTGCCAGCAGTTTAGGCATCGGCTCCTACGAGCAGTACTTC. Protein sequence: CASSLGIGSYEQYF.